The rows below give T cell receptor beta chains drawn from one sample of a study of control samples from healthy donors and cancer patients. Method: immunoSEQ multiplex PCR; TCRdb's copy keeps in-frame clones and lacks some. The table has about 51,000 clones, roughly 90% seen once. The sequenced sample was PBMCs. All receptors derive from a man in his forties or fifties with head and neck cancer. The CDR3 runs from the conserved cysteine through the conserved F or W. Each record gives: clone size, CDR3 length, J gene, D gene, V gene, CDR3 DNA, CDR3 protein. The D gene is left open where the match is weak. Clone sizes are given selectively: once, few, many, or a class where the clone is expanded.

abundance: .; len: 15; j_gene: TRBJ2-3; d_gene: TRBD2; v_gene: TRBV5-1; CDR3nt: TGCGCCAGCAACCCAACGGGAGGGCCCGGAGATACGCAGTATTTT; CDR3aa: CASNPTGGPGDTQYF
abundance: .; len: 16; j_gene: TRBJ1-6; d_gene: .; v_gene: TRBV7-9; CDR3nt: TGTGCCAGCAGCGAGAGTCTACAGGCATATAATTCACCCCTCCACTTT; CDR3aa: CASSESLQAYNSPLHF
abundance: .; len: 15; j_gene: TRBJ1-1; d_gene: TRBD1; v_gene: TRBV28; CDR3nt: TGTGCCAGCAGTACTCGGACAGGGTTGAACACTGAAGCTTTCTTT; CDR3aa: CASSTRTGLNTEAFF
abundance: .; len: 13; j_gene: TRBJ2-1; d_gene: .; v_gene: TRBV2; CDR3nt: TGTGCCAGCGGCGGGACAGAATACAATGAGCAGTTCTTC; CDR3aa: CASGGTEYNEQFF
abundance: .; len: 15; j_gene: TRBJ2-2; d_gene: .; v_gene: TRBV15; CDR3nt: TGTGCCACCAGCCCCGACAAGACGAACACCGGGGAGCTGTTTTTT; CDR3aa: CATSPDKTNTGELFF
abundance: .; len: 19; j_gene: TRBJ2-6; d_gene: .; v_gene: TRBV6-6; CDR3nt: TGTGCCAGCAGTCCTCCTCTAAGGGCCGCTTTTGTTGGGGCCAACGTCCTGACTTTC; CDR3aa: CASSPPLRAAFVGANVLTF
abundance: .; len: 14; j_gene: TRBJ2-7; d_gene: .; v_gene: TRBV7-2; CDR3nt: TGTGCCAGCAGCTTAGTGGCGGTCCCCTACGAGCAGTACTTC; CDR3aa: CASSLVAVPYEQYF
abundance: few; len: 16; j_gene: TRBJ1-3; d_gene: .; v_gene: TRBV5-6; CDR3nt: TGTGCCAGCAGCCAATATACAGGGTTCTCTGGAAACACCATATATTTT; CDR3aa: CASSQYTGFSGNTIYF
abundance: .; len: 13; j_gene: TRBJ1-5; d_gene: .; v_gene: TRBV12-3/TRBV12-4; CDR3nt: TGTGCCAGCAGTTTTTTCGAGGGTCAGCCCCAGCATTTT; CDR3aa: CASSFFEGQPQHF
abundance: .; len: 15; j_gene: TRBJ2-1; d_gene: TRBD2; v_gene: TRBV5-1; CDR3nt: TGCGCCAGCAGCCCGGGTACTAGCGGATACAATGAGCAGTTCTTC; CDR3aa: CASSPGTSGYNEQFF
abundance: .; len: 16; j_gene: TRBJ2-6; d_gene: .; v_gene: TRBV10-3; CDR3nt: TGTGCCATCAGTGAGCCCCGGACCTCTGGGGCCAACGTCCTGACTTTC; CDR3aa: CAISEPRTSGANVLTF
abundance: .; len: 14; j_gene: TRBJ1-3; d_gene: TRBD1; v_gene: TRBV6-5; CDR3nt: TGTGCCAGCAGTCAACAGGGGGCTGGAAACACCATATATTTT; CDR3aa: CASSQQGAGNTIYF
abundance: .; len: 12; j_gene: TRBJ1-2; d_gene: .; v_gene: TRBV28; CDR3nt: TGTGCCAGCGAAATAAGCGGCTATGGCTACACCTTC; CDR3aa: CASEISGYGYTF
abundance: .; len: 14; j_gene: TRBJ2-1; d_gene: TRBD1; v_gene: TRBV19; CDR3nt: TGTGCCAGTTCGGTGACAGGGGCCTACAATGAGCAGTTCTTC; CDR3aa: CASSVTGAYNEQFF
abundance: .; len: 15; j_gene: TRBJ2-7; d_gene: TRBD2; v_gene: TRBV5-4; CDR3nt: TGTGCCAGCAGCCCCGGACTAGCGGAGGCCTACGAGCAGTACTTC; CDR3aa: CASSPGLAEAYEQYF
abundance: .; len: 18; j_gene: TRBJ1-1; d_gene: .; v_gene: TRBV6-1; CDR3nt: TGTGCCAGCAGTGAACGATTGGCAGTGGGGTCGAAAAACACTGAAGCTTTCTTT; CDR3aa: CASSERLAVGSKNTEAFF
abundance: few; len: 12; j_gene: TRBJ1-1; d_gene: .; v_gene: TRBV12-3/TRBV12-4; CDR3nt: TGTGCCAGCAGCCCCTCGCGGGGCGAAGCTTTCTTT; CDR3aa: CASSPSRGEAFF
abundance: .; len: 14; j_gene: TRBJ1-6; d_gene: .; v_gene: TRBV9; CDR3nt: TGTGCCAGCAGCGTAGCCCACTATAATTCACCCCTCCACTTT; CDR3aa: CASSVAHYNSPLHF
abundance: .; len: 14; j_gene: TRBJ1-1; d_gene: .; v_gene: TRBV5-1; CDR3nt: TGCGCCAGCGCTTTGGGACAAGGAAACACTGAAGCTTTCTTT; CDR3aa: CASALGQGNTEAFF
abundance: .; len: 14; j_gene: TRBJ2-7; d_gene: TRBD2; v_gene: TRBV18; CDR3nt: TGTGCCAGCTCACCGAGCGGGGTTACCTACGAGCAGTACTTC; CDR3aa: CASSPSGVTYEQYF
abundance: few; len: 16; j_gene: TRBJ2-7; d_gene: TRBD2; v_gene: TRBV4-1; CDR3nt: TGCGCCAGCAGCTCCGGGGGGTTCCCTCCTACCTACGAGCAGTACTTC; CDR3aa: CASSSGGFPPTYEQYF
abundance: .; len: 12; j_gene: TRBJ1-3; d_gene: .; v_gene: TRBV30; CDR3nt: TGTGCCTGGAAAGAGGATGGAAACACCATATATTTT; CDR3aa: CAWKEDGNTIYF
abundance: .; len: 14; j_gene: TRBJ1-5; d_gene: TRBD1; v_gene: TRBV30; CDR3nt: TGTGCCTGGACCGGACAGGGCCCCTCTCAGCCCCAGCATTTT; CDR3aa: CAWTGQGPSQPQHF
abundance: .; len: 15; j_gene: TRBJ2-1; d_gene: TRBD2; v_gene: TRBV7-3; CDR3nt: TGTGCCAGCAGCTTAGTACTAGCGGGTAGGCTTGAGCAGTTCTTC; CDR3aa: CASSLVLAGRLEQFF
abundance: .; len: 14; j_gene: TRBJ2-7; d_gene: .; v_gene: TRBV25-1; CDR3nt: TGTGCCAGCACCGACCAAGGCGGGACTTCCGAGCAGTACTTC; CDR3aa: CASTDQGGTSEQYF
abundance: .; len: 15; j_gene: TRBJ2-1; d_gene: TRBD2; v_gene: TRBV11-3; CDR3nt: TGTGCCAGCAGCCCCGGGGGACTAGCGGGAAGCTGGCAGTTCTTC; CDR3aa: CASSPGGLAGSWQFF
abundance: .; len: 15; j_gene: TRBJ1-4; d_gene: .; v_gene: TRBV15; CDR3nt: TGTGCCACCAGCAGAGATACACAGGGTAATGAAAAACTGTTTTTT; CDR3aa: CATSRDTQGNEKLFF
abundance: .; len: 14; j_gene: TRBJ1-2; d_gene: .; v_gene: TRBV3-1/TRBV3-2; CDR3nt: TGTGCCAGCAGCCAAGGACATCAGCTAGCGGGCTACACCTTC; CDR3aa: CASSQGHQLAGYTF
abundance: .; len: 13; j_gene: TRBJ2-3; d_gene: .; v_gene: TRBV20-1; CDR3nt: TGCAGTGCTAGTGTCGTCATCACAGATACGCAGTATTTT; CDR3aa: CSASVVITDTQYF
abundance: .; len: 11; j_gene: TRBJ2-1; d_gene: .; v_gene: TRBV12-3/TRBV12-4; CDR3nt: TGTGCCAGCAGTGGGCCTAGGGAGCAGTTCTTC; CDR3aa: CASSGPREQFF
abundance: .; len: 14; j_gene: TRBJ2-5; d_gene: .; v_gene: TRBV11-3; CDR3nt: TGTGCCAGCAGCTTAGGCAGGGGCTCAGAGACCCAGTACTTC; CDR3aa: CASSLGRGSETQYF
abundance: .; len: 15; j_gene: TRBJ2-7; d_gene: .; v_gene: TRBV7-3; CDR3nt: TGTGCCAGCAGCCAAATGGGGGGGCCTTCCTACGAGCAGTACTTC; CDR3aa: CASSQMGGPSYEQYF
abundance: .; len: 16; j_gene: TRBJ1-4; d_gene: TRBD1; v_gene: TRBV5-1; CDR3nt: TGCGCCAGCAACAGGGGGCTCCCTGCAACTAATGAAAAACTGTTTTTT; CDR3aa: CASNRGLPATNEKLFF
abundance: .; len: 15; j_gene: TRBJ1-2; d_gene: .; v_gene: TRBV4-3; CDR3nt: TGCGCCAGCAGCCAAGATTTCATGGGGGGCTATGGCTACACCTTC; CDR3aa: CASSQDFMGGYGYTF
abundance: .; len: 13; j_gene: TRBJ2-7; d_gene: TRBD2; v_gene: TRBV12-3/TRBV12-4; CDR3nt: TGTGCCAGCAATCTAGCGGGAGGGTACGAGCAGTACTTC; CDR3aa: CASNLAGGYEQYF
abundance: few; len: 17; j_gene: TRBJ2-2; d_gene: .; v_gene: TRBV11-2; CDR3nt: TGTGCCAGCAGCCGGGGGACAGTCCCTTTTTTTTTCGGGGAGCTGTTTTTT; CDR3aa: CASSRGTVPFFFGELFF
abundance: .; len: 13; j_gene: TRBJ2-5; d_gene: TRBD2; v_gene: TRBV2; CDR3nt: TGTGCCAGGGGACTAGCGGGGGGGTTTCCCCAGTACTTC; CDR3aa: CARGLAGGFPQYF
abundance: few; len: 16; j_gene: TRBJ2-7; d_gene: TRBD1; v_gene: TRBV7-9; CDR3nt: TGTGCCAGCAGCTTAAGGGGGCAAAGGGGGACCTACGAGCAGTACTTC; CDR3aa: CASSLRGQRGTYEQYF
abundance: .; len: 11; j_gene: TRBJ1-5; d_gene: .; v_gene: TRBV19; CDR3nt: TGTGCCAGTAGTATGGGGAGGGCCCAGCATTTT; CDR3aa: CASSMGRAQHF
abundance: .; len: 16; j_gene: TRBJ2-3; d_gene: TRBD2; v_gene: TRBV9; CDR3nt: TGTGCCAGCAGCGCTAGGACTAGCGGGGGAAAAGATACGCAGTATTTT; CDR3aa: CASSARTSGGKDTQYF
abundance: .; len: 14; j_gene: TRBJ2-7; d_gene: .; v_gene: TRBV10-3; CDR3nt: TGTGCCATCAACTCCCAGGACGAGGCCTACGAGCAGTACTTC; CDR3aa: CAINSQDEAYEQYF
abundance: .; len: 15; j_gene: TRBJ2-6; d_gene: TRBD1; v_gene: TRBV5-1; CDR3nt: TGCGCCAGCAGCGCCGACAGGGCTGGGGCCAACGTCCTGACTTTC; CDR3aa: CASSADRAGANVLTF
abundance: .; len: 12; j_gene: TRBJ2-7; d_gene: .; v_gene: TRBV6-5; CDR3nt: TGTGCCAGCAGTTACAGTGGGCACGAGCAGTACTTC; CDR3aa: CASSYSGHEQYF
abundance: .; len: 12; j_gene: TRBJ2-1; d_gene: .; v_gene: TRBV11-2; CDR3nt: TGTGCCAGCAGCTTAGTCCACAATGAGCAGTTCTTC; CDR3aa: CASSLVHNEQFF
abundance: .; len: 14; j_gene: TRBJ1-1; d_gene: .; v_gene: TRBV18; CDR3nt: TGTGCCAGCTCACCACCTGAGGGAACCACTGAAGCTTTCTTT; CDR3aa: CASSPPEGTTEAFF
abundance: once; len: 13; j_gene: TRBJ2-3; d_gene: .; v_gene: TRBV7-2; CDR3nt: TGTGCCAGCAGCCGCGGGGTCACAGATACGCAGTATTTT; CDR3aa: CASSRGVTDTQYF
abundance: .; len: 14; j_gene: TRBJ2-2; d_gene: TRBD1; v_gene: TRBV5-1; CDR3nt: TGCGCCAGCTACCGACAGGGGGCTACCGGGGAGCTGTTTTTT; CDR3aa: CASYRQGATGELFF
abundance: .; len: 14; j_gene: TRBJ2-5; d_gene: .; v_gene: TRBV11-2; CDR3nt: TGTGCCAGCAGTCCCGGAGGGCGACAAGAGACCCAGTACTTC; CDR3aa: CASSPGGRQETQYF
abundance: .; len: 15; j_gene: TRBJ1-2; d_gene: .; v_gene: TRBV6-6; CDR3nt: TGTGCCAGCAGTTACTCAGGACAGAGGGACTATGGCTACACCTTC; CDR3aa: CASSYSGQRDYGYTF
abundance: .; len: 13; j_gene: TRBJ1-2; d_gene: .; v_gene: TRBV5-1; CDR3nt: TGCGCCAGCAGTCCGGCAGGCTCCCAAGGCTACACCTTC; CDR3aa: CASSPAGSQGYTF